A selection of T cell receptor beta chains follows, all from one sample in a study of T cells after yellow fever vaccination. MiXCR, run by TCRdb on the 5' RACE reads, gives a single entry per CDR3 protein. The sample records 500,000 to 650,000 distinct CDR3 sequences, less than 20% being singletons. This material consisted of PBMCs, taken 5 to 6 days after the first yellow fever vaccination. The receptors derive from a man younger than 35 who received the YFV17D yellow fever vaccine. The CDR3 runs from the conserved cysteine through the conserved F or W.

CDR3 protein | V gene
CASIQGQGIHTEAFF | TRBV7-9
CASSSILAGDNEQFF | TRBV5-1
CASNYQGAPTLNTDTQYF | TRBV2
CASSPGQGDGKLFF | TRBV28
CASSLASGQGDGDTQYF | TRBV5-6
CASSQDAYVSNQPQHF | TRBV4-3
CASSRGAVSMNTEAFF | TRBV5-1
CASTLSTRLGGYTF | TRBV6-1
CASSQSVNSPLHF | TRBV23-1
CASSVGGASSYNEQFF | TRBV9
CASREGTNVFRRTQYF | TRBV2
CASSSISTGSRNQPQHF | TRBV5-6
CAIRRGTGGGPQETQYF | TRBV10-3
CAISDKGDYEQYF | TRBV10-3
CAWSRDRGQYEQYF | TRBV30
CASSYVGRGEEKLFF | TRBV6-5
CASRTWRGADTQYF | TRBV12-3/TRBV12-4
CASSLGGHREQYF | TRBV12-3/TRBV12-4
CSARDMDSLNTEAFF | TRBV20-1
CASSRTAPGTGELFF | TRBV6-1
CASSKQGARGYTF | TRBV6-1
CASSPRLASGETQYF | TRBV7-2
CASRASPGELFF | TRBV5-1
CASSREQNTEAFF | TRBV7-6
CSARNAQGAKETQYF | TRBV20-1
CASTPPGAYNEQFF | TRBV6-1
CASSQVAIRASGNTIYF | TRBV4-3
CASSFGGSATNEKLFF | TRBV12-3/TRBV12-4
CASSLRYEGDTEAFF | TRBV18
CASSQGTGLRFEQYF | TRBV5-8
CASSLGPVAAEAFF | TRBV12-3/TRBV12-4
CASSPQAHPNSGANVLTF | TRBV11-1
CSALSGTNEKLFF | TRBV20-1
CASSLEGATGGTEAFF | TRBV5-1
CASSPGQRSSYEQYF | TRBV3-1
CASRITSGGYEQYF | TRBV5-1
CASSSTGLSYEQYF | TRBV18
CASSKGGQDGELFF | TRBV7-3
CASSLTGLHQPQHF | TRBV5-1
CASSYPAGDFNEQFF | TRBV6-2/TRBV6-3
CASSLWAGESGEKLFF | TRBV28
CASSLSGAGTQYF | TRBV5-4
CASSDQAEKLFF | TRBV7-9
CASSRLLHRETQYF | TRBV12-3/TRBV12-4
CASSSDRDSEKLFF | TRBV5-1
CASSPGLICGELFF | TRBV5-5
CASQAVVGALGANVLTF | TRBV11-2
CASSPFGQQPQHF | TRBV18
CASSFWDINFEQYF | TRBV7-9
CASSPRWPSVNEKLFF | TRBV5-1
CASSLASGPYNSPLHF | TRBV12-3/TRBV12-4
CSLAGNARTDTQYF | TRBV29-1
CASSITGAGELFF | TRBV11-1